These 21 T cell receptor beta chains were all obtained from the same sample, sequenced in a study of Graves' ophthalmopathy and Graves' hyperthyroidism. Amplified material comprised TCR beta CDR3 regions derived from RNA transcripts. HTBI primers primed a first-round RT-PCR, and a second-round multiplex PCR followed. TCRdb recomputed calls from the multiplex PCR reads with MiXCR, one row per CDR3 protein. The sample has roughly 500,000 distinct CDR3 sequences; over 13% are singletons. Sample: blood. The receptors shown here come from a woman younger than 45 with Graves' ophthalmopathy.

This clonotype was seen many times. This chain connects TRBV5-1 to TRBJ1-2; no clear D gene. Trimming removed 1 base from V and 6 bases from J, with 7 bases in between. This CDR3 is built from 12 residues. Germline V CDR1 and CDR2: SGHRS, YFSETQ. Here the CDR3 reads CASSLWQDGYTF. The CDR3 bases are TGCGCCAGCAGCTTGTGGCAGGATGGCTACACCTTC.

In this sample, this clonotype turned up many times. This rearrangement joins TRBV12-5 to TRBJ1-2, with D unresolved. The CDR3 covers 14 residues. Germline values: CDR1 LGHNT, CDR2 FRNRAP. Between the trimmed V and J ends, which lost 3 bases and 8 bases, there was a span of 16 bases. CDR3 sequence (DNA): TGTGCTAGTGGTTTTTTGCGAAGGACTGGCGGCTACACCTTC. Amino acid sequence: CASGFLRRTGGYTF.

This clonotype was seen ten or more times. The chain uses TRBV12-3 or TRBV12-4 and TRBJ1-1, with 7 nucleotides matching TRBD1. The ends lost 1 base at V and 1 base at J; junction bases unmatched: 9. This CDR3 is 17 amino acids long. CDR3 amino acids: CASSLGDRVWPNTEAFF. The CDR3 nucleotides are TGTGCCAGCAGTTTAGGCGACAGGGTGTGGCCGAACACTGAAGCTTTCTTT.

Many counts were recorded for this clonotype. The chain has TRBV19 and TRBJ1-1, with D hard to call. Per the germline V gene, CDR1 is LNHDA and CDR2 is SQIVND (reference sequence). The V and J ends lost 6 bases and 3 bases respectively, with 11 bases between them. This CDR3 has 13 amino acids. The CDR3 coding sequence is TGTGCCAGTAGGACCACTGGTCACACTGAAGCTTTCTTT. It yields the protein CASRTTGHTEAFF.

The chain couples TRBV25-1 to TRBJ2-3; tentative D call: TRBD2 (5 bases). CDR1 and CDR2 (germline): MGHDK, SYGVNS. Trimming removed 8 bases at V and 2 bases at J, with 11 bases between. The CDR3 runs 13 residues. This CDR3 is CASRRGITDTQYF. CDR3 in DNA: TGTGCCAGCCGCCGAGGGATCACAGATACGCAGTATTTT.

CDR3 coding DNA: TGCAGTGCTAGTTTCCTTTCCTGGGGGGAGACCCAGTACTTC. It codes for CSASFLSWGETQYF. The rearrangement uses TRBV20-1 and TRBJ2-5; perhaps D is TRBD1 or TRBD2 (5 bases each). Trimming shortened V by 3 bases and J by 5 bases, and 16 bases separated the two germline ends. Germline V lookup: CDR1 DFQATT, CDR2 SNEGSKA (reference sequence). The CDR3 extends over 14 amino acids.

This clonotype was observed many times. J is TRBJ1-6 and V is TRBV13, with TRBD1 matching over 8 bases. The CDR3 spans 15 residues. The germline CDR1 and CDR2 sequences are PRHDT and FYEKMQ (reference sequence). V shed 4 bases, J shed 10 bases, and the junction held 9 bases outside the gene matches. The DNA of the CDR3 is TGTGCCAGCAGCTCAGGGGGCGCGGTTGGCTCACCCCTCCACTTT. Protein sequence: CASSSGGAVGSPLHF.

The sample holds a few counts of this clonotype. V is TRBV6-1 and J is TRBJ1-5; D remains ambiguous. This CDR3 spans 15 amino acids. Germline V gene lookup returns CDR1 MNHNS and CDR2 SASEGT. V lost 7 bases and J 0 bases, leaving 13 bases between the germline ends. This CDR3 is CASTLNSYSNQPQHF. The CDR3 DNA reads TGTGCCAGCACCCTAAACAGTTATAGCAATCAGCCCCAGCATTTT.

The chain uses TRBV12-3 or TRBV12-4 and TRBJ1-2, with D maybe TRBD1 (5 bases). The V gene lost 4 bases and the J gene lost 8 bases, with 14 bases spanning the gap. The CDR3 spans 13 residues. The CDR3 DNA reads TGTGCCAGCAGTTGGGGAGGGAGGGGCGGCTACACCTTC. Translation gives CASSWGGRGGYTF.

This clonotype has a count of ten or more. The chain joins TRBV30 to TRBJ1-2; tentative D call: TRBD1 (6 bases). CDR3 length equals 13 residues. In germline, CDR1 is GTSNPN, CDR2 SVGIG (reference sequence). The CDR3 coding sequence is TGTTCCCTGGGGGGGCCGACAAACTATGGCTACACCTTC. Translated: CSLGGPTNYGYTF.

This clonotype has ten or more counts. This chain joins TRBV27 and TRBJ2-2; D might be TRBD2 (6 bases). The length of the CDR3 is 13 residues. The germline CDR1 and CDR2 sequences are MNHEY and SMNVEV (reference sequence). The ends were cut back, 0 bases at V and 8 bases at J, with 7 bases in the middle. CDR3 region: CASSLSGGGELFF. CDR3 sequence (DNA): TGTGCCAGCAGTTTATCGGGGGGAGGGGAGCTGTTTTTT.

This chain uses TRBV4-2 with TRBJ2-7; 10 bases fit TRBD2. The CDR3 is 15 residues long. V trimming: 0 bases; J trimming: 5 bases; junction bases outside the gene matches: 4. Germline-derived CDR1 and CDR2 are LGHNA and YNFKEQ. The CDR3 DNA is TGTGCCAGCAGCCAAGATCTAGCGGGAGTGGACGAGCAGTACTTC. It yields the protein CASSQDLAGVDEQYF.

This clonotype was found many times. The V and J genes are TRBV7-8 and TRBJ1-3; no clear D. The CDR3 length is 14 residues. Deletions cut 1 base from V and 3 bases from J, with 7 bases between. Germline V CDR1 and CDR2: SGHVS, FQNEAQ. The CDR3 loop reads CASSLGGDGNTIYF. CDR3 DNA: TGTGCCAGCAGCTTAGGTGGCGATGGAAACACCATATATTTT.

This clonotype was detected a few times. A junction boundary mismatches the germline segment, possibly from a read error. V and J are TRBV11-1 and TRBJ2-4, with TRBD2 matching 12 bases. The CDR3 spans 23 residues. Germline V gene sequence: CDR1 SGHAT, CDR2 FQDESV (reference sequence). CDR3 DNA sequence: TGTGCCAGCAGCTTAGCCGCACCCCACGAGTTGCTAGCGGGAGGGCCGCCCAAAAACATTAAGTACTTC. It is translated as CASSLAAPHELLAGGPPKNIKYF.

This clonotype was seen ten or more times. The chain has TRBV6-5 and TRBJ1-1, with 8 bases identical to TRBD1. The CDR3 sequence is 14 residues long. The J segment lost 7 bases and the V segment lost 1 base, leaving 5 bases of the junction unmatched. The germline V gene encodes CDR1 MNHEY and CDR2 SVGAGI. CDR3 residues: CASSYLGGTGEAFF. The CDR3 bases are TGTGCCAGCAGTTACTTGGGCGGGACAGGTGAAGCTTTCTTT.

This clonotype has more than one count but fewer than ten. V usage is TRBV29-1 and J usage is TRBJ2-4, with D perhaps TRBD1 (6 bases). Trimming removed 4 bases at V and 0 bases at J, with 13 bases between. This CDR3 spans 15 amino acids. Germline CDR1 and CDR2: SQVTM and ANQGSEA. Written as DNA, the CDR3 is TGCAGCGTTGGATTTAAGGGGGTAGCCAAAAACATTCAGTACTTC. Translating gives CSVGFKGVAKNIQYF.

This clonotype was observed at least ten times. The rearrangement joins TRBV15 to TRBJ2-7; D may match TRBD1 or TRBD2 (5 bases each). Germline V gene sequence: CDR1 LNHNV, CDR2 YYDKDF (reference sequence). V lost 3 bases, J lost 6 bases, and 18 bases lay in between. The CDR3 covers 15 residues. The chain's CDR3 is CATSRTRGYTSEQYF. In DNA form, the CDR3 reads TGTGCCACCAGCAGGACGAGGGGATATACCAGCGAGCAGTACTTC. The full variable domain, rest sourced from reference TRBV15 and TRBJ2-7, is DAMVIQNPRYQVTQFGKPVTLSCSQTLNHNVMYWYQQKSSQAPKLLFHYYDKDFNNEADTPDNFQSRRPNTSFCFLDIRSPGLGDTAMYLCATSRTRGYTSEQYFGPGTRLTVT.

The chain carries TRBV28 and TRBJ2-7; 10 bases match TRBD2. Germline V gives CDR1 MDHEN, CDR2 SYDVKM. The CDR3 spans 14 residues. V was clipped by 10 bases and J by 1 base; unmatched bases: 7. CDR3 bases: TGTGCCACCCGGGCTAGCGGGAGATCCTACGAGCAGTACTTC. Translated, it gives CATRASGRSYEQYF. The entire variable domain, with the rest obtained from reference TRBV28 and TRBJ2-7, is as follows: DVKVTQSSRYLVKRTGEKVFLECVQDMDHENMFWYRQDPGLGLRLIYFSYDVKMKEKGDIPEGYSVSREKKERFSLILESASTNQTSMYLCATRASGRSYEQYFGPGTRLTVT.

The chain carries TRBV28 and TRBJ2-4, with 7 bases that match TRBD1. The CDR3 covers 14 residues. Germline V lookup: CDR1 MDHEN, CDR2 SYDVKM. The V segment lost 2 bases and the J segment 9 bases; nucleotides outside the gene matches: 7. CDR3 DNA: TGTGCCAGCAGTTTACATGAGGGGGCAGGCATTCAGTACTTC. This codes for CASSLHEGAGIQYF.

Turning to this clonotype: Possible read error: a much larger clone is one base away. The chain employs TRBV5-1 and TRBJ1-5; 11 bases are a match to TRBD1. Looked up from germline, CDR1 is SGHRS and CDR2 is YFSETQ. The CDR3 runs to 15 residues. DNA for the CDR3: TGCGCCAGCAGCCCTTGGACAGGGGGCAATCAGCCCAAGCATTTT. Translated: CASSPWTGGNQPKHF.

Comment on this clonotype: A much larger clone is a single base away; this may be a read error. The rearrangement uses TRBV5-1 and TRBJ2-2; TRBD1 or TRBD2 may be the D gene (5 bases each). Germline V gene sequence: CDR1 SGHRS, CDR2 YFSETQ. CDR3 length: 15 amino acids. The CDR3 DNA sequence: TGCGCCAGCAGCTTGTTGCCAGGGAGAGACGGGGAGCTGTGTTTT. It yields the protein CASSLLPGRDGELCF.